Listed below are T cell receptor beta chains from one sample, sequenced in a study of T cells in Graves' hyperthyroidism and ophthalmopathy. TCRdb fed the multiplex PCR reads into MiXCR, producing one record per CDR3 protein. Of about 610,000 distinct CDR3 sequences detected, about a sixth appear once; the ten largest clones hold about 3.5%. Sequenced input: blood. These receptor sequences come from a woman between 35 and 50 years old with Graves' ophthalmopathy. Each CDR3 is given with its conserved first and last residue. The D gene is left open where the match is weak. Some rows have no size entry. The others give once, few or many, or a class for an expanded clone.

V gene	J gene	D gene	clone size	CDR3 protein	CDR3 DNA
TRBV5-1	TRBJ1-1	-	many	CASSSDAEAFF	TGCGCCAGCAGCTCGGACGCTGAAGCTTTCTTT
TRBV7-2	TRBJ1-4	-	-	CASSLEGWDEKLLF	TGTGCCAGCAGCTTGGAAGGGTGGGATGAAAAACTGCTTTTT
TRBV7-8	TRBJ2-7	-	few	CASSPYYSYEQYF	TGTGCCAGCAGCCCATACTACTCCTACGAGCAGTACTTC
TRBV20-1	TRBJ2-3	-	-	CRVEQGSTDTQYF	TGCAGGGTTGAGCAGGGTAGCACAGATACGCAGTATTTT
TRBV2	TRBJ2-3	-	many	CASSQVLVNTDTQYF	TGTGCCAGCAGTCAGGTCCTAGTAAACACAGATACGCAGTATTTT
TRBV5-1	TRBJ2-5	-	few	CASSRLGTETQYF	TGCGCCAGCAGCAGACTGGGTACGGAGACCCAGTACTTC
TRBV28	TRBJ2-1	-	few	CASSSPGTPRNEQSF	TGTGCCAGCAGTTCCCCGGGGACTCCGAGGAATGAGCAGTCCTTC
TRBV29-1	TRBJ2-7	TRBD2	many	CSVLSGRGYEQYF	TGCAGCGTTTTGAGCGGGAGAGGGTACGAGCAGTACTTC
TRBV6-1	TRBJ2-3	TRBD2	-	CASTRGRAGAWGTDTQYF	TGTGCCAGCACCCGAGGGCGAGCGGGGGCCTGGGGCACAGATACGCAGTATTTT
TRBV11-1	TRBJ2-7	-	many	CASSSRTSSIDEQYF	TGTGCCAGCAGCTCACGCACTAGCAGCATAGACGAGCAGTACTTC
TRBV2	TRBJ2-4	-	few	CANTQGSENIQYF	TGTGCCAACACACAGGGTTCCGAAAACATTCAGTACTTC
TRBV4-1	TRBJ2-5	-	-	CASSQEAQRSDSQETQYF	TGCGCCAGCAGCCAAGAAGCCCAAAGGAGCGACTCACAAGAGACCCAGTACTTC
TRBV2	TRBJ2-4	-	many	CASILDRFGAKNIQYF	TGTGCCAGCATATTAGACAGGTTCGGAGCCAAAAACATTCAGTACTTC
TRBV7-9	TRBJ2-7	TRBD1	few	CASSPGQAVAYEQYF	TGTGCCAGCAGCCCCGGACAGGCCGTGGCCTACGAGCAGTACTTC
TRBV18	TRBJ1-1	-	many	CASRQGSTEAFF	TGTGCCAGCCGCCAGGGTAGCACTGAAGCTTTCTTT
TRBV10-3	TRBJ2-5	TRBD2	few	CAISDPRLAGGETQYF	TGTGCCATCAGTGACCCGCGACTAGCGGGAGGAGAGACCCAGTACTTC